In this sample, the clone carrying this T cell receptor beta chain turned up a few times. This record belongs to a study of OX40 agonist ivuxolimab in advanced cancers. Some clones are missing from TCRdb's copy, which holds only in-frame ones; the method was immunoSEQ multiplex PCR. The sample carries around 57,000 clones, around 86% recorded once. Sampled blood was obtained at baseline, cycle 4 day 1, and cycle 7 day 1. CDR3 length equals 11 residues. Germline CDR1 SNHLY, CDR2 FYNNEI. The V end was cut by 4 bases, the J end by 8 bases, with 8 bases between. The chain uses TRBV2 and TRBJ1-1; D ambiguous. Source: CD4+ or CD8+ T cells sorted from blood, taken in a trial of the OX40 agonist ivuxolimab. This receptor was obtained from an adult with an advanced solid tumor such as melanoma, head and neck, liver or kidney cancer. The CDR3 spells CASSVLKEAFF. Here the CDR3 DNA reads TGTGCCAGCAGTGTCCTTAAAGAAGCTTTCTTT.